Sequencing of this T cell receptor (beta chain) was carried out in a study of OX40 agonist ivuxolimab in advanced cancers. As for the study in general: Patients treated during dose escalation were battling hepatocellular carcinoma, melanoma, renal cell or head and neck cancer. Whole-study results and caveats: Dose levels from 0.1 to 3.0 mg/kg saw CD4+ and CD8+ blood T cells expand clonally by week 6. Certain nonresponding patients likewise had low normalized T-cell clonal expansion.

Germline CDR1 reads MNHEY; CDR2 reads SMNVEV (reference sequence). This CDR3 has 12 amino acids. The germline V and J ends were trimmed by 5 bases and 6 bases, with 7 bases remaining between them. Measured with immunoSEQ multiplex PCR; TCRdb has only the in-frame clones, and not every one. Altogether roughly 76,000 clones are present, around 90% being singletons, with the ten largest covering under 10%. The investigators sampled blood at baseline, at cycle 4 day 1, and at cycle 7 day 1. With respect to this clone: As yet, its antigen is unknown.

The material sequenced was CD4+ or CD8+ T cells sorted from blood, taken in a trial of the OX40 agonist ivuxolimab. The chain is built from TRBV27 and TRBJ2-2; D uncertain. This clonotype was obtained from an adult with an advanced solid tumor such as melanoma, head and neck, liver or kidney cancer. The CDR3: CASSPLAGELFF. The CDR3 coding sequence is TGTGCCAGCAGTCCCCTGGCCGGGGAGCTGTTTTTT.